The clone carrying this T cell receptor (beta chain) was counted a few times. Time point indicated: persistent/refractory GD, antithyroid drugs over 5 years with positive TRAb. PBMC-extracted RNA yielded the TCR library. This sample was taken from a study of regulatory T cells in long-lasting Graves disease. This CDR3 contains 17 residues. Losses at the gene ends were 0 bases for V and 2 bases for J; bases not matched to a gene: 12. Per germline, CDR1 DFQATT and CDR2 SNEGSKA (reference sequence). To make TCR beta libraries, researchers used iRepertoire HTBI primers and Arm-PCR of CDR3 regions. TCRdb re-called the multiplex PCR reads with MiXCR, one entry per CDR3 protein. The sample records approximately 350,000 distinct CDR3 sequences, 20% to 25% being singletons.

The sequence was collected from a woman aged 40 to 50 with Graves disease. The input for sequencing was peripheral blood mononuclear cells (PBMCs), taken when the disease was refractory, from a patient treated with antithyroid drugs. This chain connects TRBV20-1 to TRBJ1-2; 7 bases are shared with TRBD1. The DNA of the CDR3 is TGCAGTGCTAGAGACCCTGGACAGGCCCGCGGGAACTATGGCTACACCTTC. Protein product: CSARDPGQARGNYGYTF.